This is a list of T cell receptor beta chains from one sample in a study of T cell responses to AZD1222 COVID-19 vaccine. Sequenced by immunoSEQ multiplex PCR; TCRdb stores in-frame clones only, minus some. The data contain some 96,000 clones, approximately 87% of them singletons. This specimen was peripheral blood, taken on day 0 of AZD1222 vaccination. The receptor set was obtained from an adult in good health. Both conserved end residues are trimmed from each CDR3. Each record gives: V gene, D gene, J gene, CDR3 protein. The D gene is left open where the match is weak.

V gene: TRBV24-1
D gene: -
J gene: TRBJ1-1
CDR3 protein: ATSDETGSEAF

V gene: TRBV6-5
D gene: TRBD1
J gene: TRBJ2-3
CDR3 protein: ATRTGGDTQY

V gene: TRBV29-1
D gene: TRBD2
J gene: TRBJ2-2
CDR3 protein: SGGGGSSNTGELF

V gene: TRBV7-9
D gene: TRBD2
J gene: TRBJ2-1
CDR3 protein: ASSLRSGGQNDEQF

V gene: TRBV11-2
D gene: TRBD1
J gene: TRBJ1-4
CDR3 protein: ASSLVQGEKKLF

V gene: TRBV28
D gene: -
J gene: TRBJ1-2
CDR3 protein: ASSLLAGNYGYT

V gene: TRBV18
D gene: TRBD1
J gene: TRBJ1-4
CDR3 protein: ASSPAQGAGEKLF

V gene: TRBV30
D gene: -
J gene: TRBJ2-7
CDR3 protein: AWSSDGYEQY

V gene: TRBV19
D gene: -
J gene: TRBJ1-1
CDR3 protein: ASSIVTSLNTEAF

V gene: TRBV6-1
D gene: -
J gene: TRBJ1-2
CDR3 protein: ASSEYGGAYGYT

V gene: TRBV7-8
D gene: -
J gene: TRBJ1-1
CDR3 protein: ASSSAAENTEAF

V gene: TRBV10-1
D gene: -
J gene: TRBJ1-3
CDR3 protein: ASRLPPKTAGNTIY

V gene: TRBV5-1
D gene: -
J gene: TRBJ2-6
CDR3 protein: ASTIQGSGANVLT

V gene: TRBV28
D gene: -
J gene: TRBJ1-6
CDR3 protein: ASSKDNISPLH

V gene: TRBV27
D gene: -
J gene: TRBJ2-1
CDR3 protein: ASSLGVSEQF

V gene: TRBV10-1
D gene: TRBD2
J gene: TRBJ2-3
CDR3 protein: ATTPGTSGRSTDTQY

V gene: TRBV27
D gene: -
J gene: TRBJ1-2
CDR3 protein: ASSWSQGNYGYT

V gene: TRBV6-5
D gene: -
J gene: TRBJ1-1
CDR3 protein: ASRGFGREVSEAF

V gene: TRBV2
D gene: -
J gene: TRBJ1-6
CDR3 protein: AGRGRANSPLH

V gene: TRBV5-6
D gene: -
J gene: TRBJ1-2
CDR3 protein: ASSLLQPFYT

V gene: TRBV7-9
D gene: -
J gene: TRBJ1-1
CDR3 protein: ASSLIDTSEAF

V gene: TRBV7-9
D gene: TRBD2
J gene: TRBJ2-7
CDR3 protein: ASSLDSVAGGLEQY

V gene: TRBV6-5
D gene: TRBD2
J gene: TRBJ2-1
CDR3 protein: ASRAPGLAHNEQF

V gene: TRBV5-1
D gene: TRBD2
J gene: TRBJ2-7
CDR3 protein: ASRDTGTSGEQY

V gene: TRBV7-8
D gene: -
J gene: TRBJ2-1
CDR3 protein: ASSQTDSSYNEQF

V gene: TRBV7-9
D gene: -
J gene: TRBJ2-1
CDR3 protein: AWGWNEQF

V gene: TRBV6-5
D gene: -
J gene: TRBJ1-2
CDR3 protein: ASSYPSGGVDYGYT

V gene: TRBV2
D gene: -
J gene: TRBJ2-1
CDR3 protein: ASSERNEQF

V gene: TRBV24-1
D gene: -
J gene: TRBJ2-3
CDR3 protein: ATSDVRSGTNTDTQY

V gene: TRBV5-1
D gene: -
J gene: TRBJ2-5
CDR3 protein: ASTKSGPGETQY

V gene: TRBV4-3
D gene: TRBD1
J gene: TRBJ2-1
CDR3 protein: ASSQGGIQGVREQF

V gene: TRBV19
D gene: TRBD1
J gene: TRBJ1-2
CDR3 protein: ASNDGQGNYGYT

V gene: TRBV19
D gene: TRBD1
J gene: TRBJ2-7
CDR3 protein: ASSQWDRGPEQY

V gene: TRBV19
D gene: TRBD1
J gene: TRBJ2-2
CDR3 protein: ASTDREAGELF

V gene: TRBV2
D gene: -
J gene: TRBJ1-3
CDR3 protein: ASSVRLISGNTIY

V gene: TRBV5-1
D gene: -
J gene: TRBJ2-3
CDR3 protein: ASSSEVRYTQY

V gene: TRBV6-1
D gene: TRBD1
J gene: TRBJ2-7
CDR3 protein: ASSETGTGRAEQY

V gene: TRBV7-9
D gene: -
J gene: TRBJ1-5
CDR3 protein: ASSLAHSPQH

V gene: TRBV29-1
D gene: -
J gene: TRBJ1-1
CDR3 protein: SALTTESMNTEAF

V gene: TRBV20-1
D gene: TRBD2
J gene: TRBJ2-1
CDR3 protein: SARDYREF

V gene: TRBV5-4
D gene: -
J gene: TRBJ2-7
CDR3 protein: ASSLKRGEQY

V gene: TRBV27
D gene: TRBD1
J gene: TRBJ2-3
CDR3 protein: ASRELGAGGKGTQY

V gene: TRBV27
D gene: TRBD1
J gene: TRBJ1-6
CDR3 protein: ASTLGTGTSPLH

V gene: TRBV7-3
D gene: -
J gene: TRBJ2-1
CDR3 protein: ASSKWGGRNNEQF

V gene: TRBV5-4
D gene: -
J gene: TRBJ1-1
CDR3 protein: ASSSPSGEAF

V gene: TRBV14
D gene: -
J gene: TRBJ2-1
CDR3 protein: ASKPTGTHNEQF

V gene: TRBV27
D gene: TRBD2
J gene: TRBJ2-3
CDR3 protein: ASRSGGYTDTQY

V gene: TRBV11-3
D gene: -
J gene: TRBJ1-1
CDR3 protein: ASSLVRRSAEAF

V gene: TRBV6-5
D gene: -
J gene: TRBJ1-4
CDR3 protein: ASSYSATASEKLF

V gene: TRBV6-4
D gene: -
J gene: TRBJ2-7
CDR3 protein: ASSLGPGPYEQY

V gene: TRBV5-6
D gene: -
J gene: TRBJ1-2
CDR3 protein: ASSPGDYGYT

V gene: TRBV2
D gene: -
J gene: TRBJ1-5
CDR3 protein: ASSGQGSGQPQH

V gene: TRBV4-1
D gene: -
J gene: TRBJ2-3
CDR3 protein: ASSQAFPGTDTQY

V gene: TRBV28
D gene: -
J gene: TRBJ2-7
CDR3 protein: ASRGIKRVAHEQY

V gene: TRBV19
D gene: -
J gene: TRBJ1-1
CDR3 protein: ASSNSLSDAF